The 24 T cell receptor beta chains below come from one sample, sequenced in a study of CXCR3-negative and CXCR3-positive naive CD8 T cells. TRB cDNA was prepared as libraries by UMI-labeled 5' RACE. For each CDR3 protein, TCRdb gives one entry from its re-call of the 5' RACE reads, without DNA. In all, the sample yields approximately 66,000 distinct CDR3 sequences. Sequencing was carried out using naive CXCR3- CD8+ T cells from blood. As for subset: CD45RO-CCR7+CD27+CD95- naive CD8+ T cells lacking CXCR3 (TNR3-). These receptors were obtained from a human donor in good health. Some clones in this sample may be carry-over from other donors' samples.

The rearrangement links TRBV20-1 to TRBJ2-7. The CDR3 sequence is 15 residues long. Germline assignment: CDR1 DFQATT and CDR2 SNEGSKA (reference sequence). The CDR3: CSAKVDAGAPYEQYF.

The CDR3 sequence is CSARDSNRAYEQYF. This chain joins TRBV20-1 and TRBJ2-7. Per the germline V gene, CDR1 is DFQATT and CDR2 is SNEGSKA (reference sequence). The CDR3 length is 14 residues.

The rearrangement uses TRBV5-1 and TRBJ2-7; with no DNA, the TCRdb D assignment of TRBD2 cannot be verified. The germline V gene encodes CDR1 SGHRS and CDR2 YFSETQ. CDR3 length: 14 residues. CDR3 region: CARGPAGKFHEQYF.

The V gene is TRBV29-1, the J gene TRBJ1-2; TCRdb reports TRBD1, a call that lacks DNA to check it against. The CDR3 spans 16 residues. Looked up from germline, CDR1 is SQVTM and CDR2 is ANQGSEA. CDR3 residues: CSVVGTDMDPVYGYTF.

The chain employs TRBV9 and TRBJ2-1; TCRdb selects TRBD1, and the lack of DNA leaves this call unchecked. The germline gives CDR1 SGDLS, CDR2 YYNGEE. The CDR3 is 14 residues long. The CDR3 sequence: CASSGGHTPNEQFF.

V is TRBV28 and J is TRBJ2-1; TCRdb picks TRBD2, but there is no DNA to check that call. The CDR3 loop spans 19 amino acids. From germline, CDR1 is MDHEN and CDR2 SYDVKM. CDR3 amino acids: CASSTLSGLEGGPINEQFF.

The chain employs TRBV6-5 and TRBJ2-1; with no DNA, the TCRdb D assignment of TRBD2 cannot be verified. CDR1 MNHEY and CDR2 SVGAGI come from the germline V gene. The CDR3 contains 18 residues. CDR3 in amino acids: CASSSGLAGGPPYNEQFF.

The chain links TRBV28 to TRBJ2-1. CDR1 is MDHEN and CDR2 is SYDVKM in the germline V gene. The CDR3 covers 11 residues. This chain's CDR3 is CASSSNNEQFF.

This chain joins TRBV27 and TRBJ2-1; TCRdb's D gene call, TRBD2, goes unchecked for lack of DNA. The CDR3 contains 18 residues. CDR1 and CDR2 from the germline V gene are MNHEY and SMNVEV (reference sequence). CDR3 sequence reads: CASSLLLAGGPFRNEQFF.

This sequence joins TRBV10-3 and TRBJ2-7. The CDR3 spans 16 residues. Germline lookup yields CDR1 ENHRY and CDR2 SYGVKD. The CDR3: CAISESGRESSYEQYF.

V and J are TRBV7-2 and TRBJ2-7; as DNA is missing, the TRBD2 call by TCRdb cannot be tested. Germline V gives CDR1 SGHTA, CDR2 FQGNSA. The CDR3 is made up of 16 amino acids. The CDR3 is CASSETSGGVSYEQYF.

The chain combines TRBV5-1 with TRBJ2-1; TCRdb indicates TRBD2, and absent DNA this call remains unverified. Germline CDR1 is SGHRS and CDR2 is YFSETQ. The CDR3 length is 13 residues. The CDR3 loop reads CASKREDNNEQFF. Variable domain in full (rest from reference TRBV5-1 and TRBJ2-1): KAGVTQTPRYLIKTRGQQVTLSCSPISGHRSVSWYQQTPGQGLQFLFEYFSETQRNKGNFPGRFSGRQFSNSRSEMNVSTLELGDSALYLCASKREDNNEQFFGPGTRLTVL.

The CDR3 loop is CSVEDSYNEQFF. The chain couples TRBV29-1 to TRBJ2-1. This CDR3 has 12 residues. Germline V gene lookup returns CDR1 SQVTM and CDR2 ANQGSEA.

The chain joins TRBV7-9 to TRBJ1-2; TCRdb's D gene call, TRBD1, goes unchecked for lack of DNA. This CDR3 has 13 residues. The germline V gene encodes CDR1 SEHNR and CDR2 FQNEAQ (reference sequence). CDR3 sequence reads: CASSPGAHYGYTF.

V is TRBV7-3 and J is TRBJ2-5; TCRdb names TRBD2, which stays unverified in the absence of DNA. The CDR3 length is 15 residues. From germline, CDR1 is SGHTA and CDR2 FQGTGA. CDR3: CASSSLAGPQETQYF.

The chain links TRBV5-6 to TRBJ2-1; TCRdb picks TRBD1, but there is no DNA to check that call. CDR3 length: 15 amino acids. In germline, CDR1 is SGHDT, CDR2 YYEEEE. The CDR3 sequence is CASSVPGHLYNEQFF. Drawing the rest from reference TRBV5-6 and TRBJ2-1, the complete variable domain is DAGVTQSPTHLIKTRGQQVTLRCSPKSGHDTVSWYQQALGQGPQFIFQYYEEEERQRGNFPDRFSGHQFPNYSSELNVNALLLGDSALYLCASSVPGHLYNEQFFGPGTRLTVL.

The chain carries TRBV28 and TRBJ2-7; TCRdb gives TRBD2 as the D gene, but with no DNA this cannot be confirmed. The CDR3 is 15 amino acids. Germline V lookup: CDR1 MDHEN, CDR2 SYDVKM. The CDR3 spells CASGSFSSDLHEQYF.

V usage is TRBV7-9 and J usage is TRBJ1-1. The CDR3 is 11 amino acids. Germline CDR1 SEHNR, CDR2 FQNEAQ (reference sequence). The CDR3: CASSPWLEAFF.

This chain connects TRBV5-6 to TRBJ2-1; the TRBD2 assignment by TCRdb is unverifiable without DNA. This CDR3 contains 16 residues. The germline V gene encodes CDR1 SGHDT and CDR2 YYEEEE. The CDR3 here is CASSLGASGGADEQFF.

The chain has TRBV14 and TRBJ2-7; the TCRdb D gene call, TRBD1, has no DNA to confirm it. The germline CDR1 and CDR2 sequences are SGHDN and FVKESK. This CDR3 is built from 13 residues. CDR3 amino acids: CASSQGIGYEQYF.

This chain connects TRBV29-1 to TRBJ2-1; TCRdb's assignment of TRBD1 cannot be checked, as there is no DNA. CDR1 is SQVTM and CDR2 is ANQGSEA in the germline V gene. This CDR3 comprises 18 residues. The CDR3 sequence: CSVEDMSWGQEKDNEQFF.

The chain uses TRBV12-3 or TRBV12-4 and TRBJ2-2; without DNA, the TCRdb call of TRBD1 cannot be checked. The CDR3 covers 16 residues. CDR3: CASRSPGQGNTGELFF.

V usage is TRBV7-6 and J usage is TRBJ2-5; absent DNA, TCRdb's TRBD1 call cannot be checked. The CDR3 length is 15 residues. The germline gives CDR1 SGHVS, CDR2 FNYEAQ. CDR3 amino acids: CASSPTGTPQETQYF.

V usage is TRBV6-6 and J usage is TRBJ2-7; TCRdb's D call, TRBD2, is unchecked because there is no DNA. Germline V gene sequence: CDR1 MNHNY, CDR2 SVGAGI (reference sequence). The CDR3 extends over 17 amino acids. The CDR3 loop is CASSYSRRLAGVYEQYF.